This T cell receptor beta chain was documented in a study of regulatory T cells in long-lasting Graves disease. The study's findings and limits: TCR diversity was lower in persistent Graves' patients than in newly diagnosed ones.

Time point meaning: newly diagnosed GD, antithyroid drugs for less than 3 months. PBMC RNA served as the TCR library source. Researchers made TCR beta libraries by using iRepertoire HTBI primers and running Arm-PCR on CDR3 regions. TCRdb re-called the multiplex PCR reads with MiXCR, one entry per CDR3 protein. The table has a few hundred thousand distinct CDR3 sequences, over 9.5% seen once; the top ten hold 18%. This clonotype showed up many times. Its matching antigen is unknown. A further study also used this sample, focusing on T cells in Graves' hyperthyroidism and ophthalmopathy.

This clonotype was obtained from a young woman with Graves disease. This sample comprised peripheral blood mononuclear cells (PBMCs), obtained at new diagnosis, from a patient treated with antithyroid drugs.

CDR3 in DNA: TGCGCCAGCAGTGAGTCAGGTCCTGTTGATGAGCAGTACTTC. This translates into CASSESGPVDEQYF. The chain is built from TRBV10-2 and TRBJ2-7; D gene unclear. Germline V CDR1 and CDR2: WSHSY, SAAADI. V lost 0 bases to trimming and J lost 7 bases, with 13 bases between them. The CDR3 is 14 residues long.